This entry concerns a single T cell receptor (beta chain). Its antigen is not known. MiXCR was run by TCRdb on the reads, yielding one entry per CDR3 protein. The repertoire holds some 160,000 distinct CDR3 sequences, roughly 18% seen once, with 18% in the top ten. Germline V gene sequence: CDR1 ENHRY, CDR2 SYGVKD. The CDR3 is made up of 14 amino acids. Trimming shortened V by 0 bases and J by 2 bases, and 7 bases separated the two germline ends. This entry comes from a study of T cell repertoires in cytomegalovirus infection. In the study overall: Through public TCR beta signatures, both CMV infection and matching HLA type were indicated.

Study observations and caveats: The study found HLA-C-restricted CMV-specific TCR beta clonotypes dominating the ex vivo response.

The genes are TRBV10-3 and TRBJ1-1; D is unresolved. This sequence originates from a human donor in good health (CMV status not recorded). Some clones in this sample may be carry-over from other donors' samples. Sequencing was performed on CD8+ T cells from PBMCs. The CDR3 sequence: CAISESGSNTEAFF. The CDR3, as DNA: TGTGCCATCAGTGAGTCGGGGTCCAACACTGAAGCTTTCTTT.